The present T cell receptor (beta chain) was sequenced within a study of blood T cells in healthy people across ages. Across the study: About one barcoded beta molecule was captured per two T cells (by template switching).

This clonotype was found a few times. Sample-barcoded 5' priming and a J-beta primer mix drove a second PCR of about 6 to 12 cycles. Tags on each cDNA molecule came from a template-switch adaptor with 12 random nucleotides. TCRdb fed the 5' RACE reads into MiXCR, producing one record per CDR3 protein. The data contain fewer than 2,000,000 distinct CDR3 sequences, roughly a third of them singletons. Sequenced material: blood. This receptor was taken from a woman between 25 and 40 years old in good health.

This chain's CDR3 is CASRSTSGGYNEQFF. The CDR3 DNA is TGTGCCAGCAGGTCAACTAGCGGGGGATACAATGAGCAGTTCTTC. The genes are TRBV6-5 and TRBJ2-1, with 11 bases identical to TRBD2. Germline values: CDR1 MNHEY, CDR2 SVGAGI. The CDR3 totals 15 residues. The trim removed 6 bases at V and 4 bases at J, leaving 5 bases unmatched.